This entry features one TCR beta chain sequence. The antigen remains undetermined. The data are from a study of cytomegalovirus exposure and HLA in healthy donors. Primers included in the PCR were 60 Vbeta and 13 Jbeta primers. Some clones are missing from TCRdb's copy, which holds only in-frame ones; the method was immunoSEQ multiplex PCR. Among 110,000 to 150,000 clones, 65% to 85% were seen once, and the ten largest hold approximately 3%. Germline assignment: CDR1 WNHNN and CDR2 SYGVQD (reference sequence). The V gene lost 11 bases and the J gene lost 2 bases, with 10 bases spanning the gap. This CDR3 has 11 residues. Study-level points and caveats: Later analysis identified 16,951 TCR beta sequences associated with HLA alleles, using a false discovery rate threshold of 0.05. Analyses of presence and absence presupposed an approximately uniform sequencing depth across donors. Data from an earlier analysis indicated that most TCR beta V segments were productive either about 87% or about 30% of the time.

Material for sequencing was PBMCs. This TCR was sampled from a male donor in good health and CMV-seronegative. The chain is built from TRBV10-1 and TRBJ2-7; D remains ambiguous. As DNA, the CDR3 is TGCGCCGGCTCCCCTCCCTACGAGCAGTACTTC. Translated, it gives CAGSPPYEQYF.